The entry below gives a single TCR beta chain sequence along with its context. The ends were cut back, 5 bases at V and 5 bases at J, with 13 bases in the middle. Germline CDR1 and CDR2: SGHVS and FQNEAQ. The CDR3 sequence is 14 residues long. These data belong to a study of breast tumors, draining lymph nodes, adjacent tissues. MiXCR, applied by TCRdb to the multiplex PCR reads, yields one record per CDR3 protein. There are more than 50,000 distinct CDR3 sequences in the sample; less than 60% occur only once, and roughly 18% lies in the top ten. This receptor was identified in a female donor with breast cancer. Some clones in this sample may be carry-over from other donors' samples. J is TRBJ2-1 and V is TRBV7-8; D not certain. Sequenced sample: breast tumor tissue. The CDR3 DNA follows: TGTGCCAGCAGCCCTAAGGCGCTCGACAATGAGCAGTTCTTC. Translated: CASSPKALDNEQFF.